These 8 T cell receptor beta chains originate from one sample sequenced in a study of response to subunit inactivated influenza vaccine. TCRdb fed the RT-PCR reads into MiXCR, producing one record per CDR3 protein. The repertoire holds 550,000 to 800,000 distinct CDR3 sequences, with around 13% as singletons. The sample in question was PBMCs from blood, obtained 14 days before vaccination. Receptor source: a man aged 45 to 65 who received an inactivated influenza vaccine.

This chain connects TRBV29-1 to TRBJ2-1; 9 nucleotides agree with TRBD1. J gave up 4 bases and V 7 bases, and 11 bases lay outside the gene matches. The CDR3 is 15 residues long. Germline V CDR1 and CDR2: SQVTM, ANQGSEA. CDR3 DNA: TGCAGCGGTGGGACCGGGACAGGGTTTTACAATGAGCAGTTCTTC. This codes for CSGGTGTGFYNEQFF.

The chain links TRBV11-2 to TRBJ2-5, with 7 bases fitting TRBD2. The CDR3 consists of 15 residues. Looked up from germline, CDR1 is SGHAT and CDR2 is FQNNGV. V shed 6 bases and J 4 bases; nucleotides not matched to a gene: 11. The CDR3 reads CASSRTGGSPETQYF. The CDR3 nucleotides are TGTGCCAGCAGTCGGACTGGCGGGAGTCCAGAGACCCAGTACTTC.

Only a few counts were recorded for this clonotype. The rearrangement links TRBV20-1 to TRBJ2-1; 9 positions match TRBD2. Trimming removed 0 bases from V and 7 bases from J; junction bases left unmatched: 7. Germline V gene sequence: CDR1 DFQATT, CDR2 SNEGSKA (reference sequence). The CDR3 runs 15 residues. This chain's CDR3 is CSARDQASGKNEQFF. The CDR3 DNA reads as TGCAGTGCTAGAGATCAGGCTAGCGGGAAGAATGAGCAGTTCTTC.

This rearrangement joins TRBV12-3 or TRBV12-4 to TRBJ1-6; TRBD1 might be the D (5 bases). V lost 5 bases, J lost 7 bases, and 12 bases lay in between. CDR3 size: 14 residues. The CDR3 sequence: CASSIRDGNSPLHF. The CDR3 nucleotides are TGTGCCAGCAGTATCCGGGACGGCAATTCACCCCTCCACTTT.

This clonotype has only a few counts. The V gene is TRBV27, the J gene TRBJ1-4, with 7 bases aligning to TRBD1. The CDR3 has 17 amino acids. Germline V gene data show CDR1 as MNHEY and CDR2 as SMNVEV (reference sequence). V dropped 0 bases and J dropped 4; count of bases not matched to a gene: 8. DNA of the CDR3: TGTGCCAGCAGTTTATCAAGAGGCTACAGGGGTAATGAAAAACTGTTTTTT. Encoded protein: CASSLSRGYRGNEKLFF.

Note on this clonotype: A much bigger clone sits one base away, suggesting this may be a read error. The conserved final phenylalanine or tryptophan is absent from the CDR3, which likely points to a read error. This chain uses TRBV30 with TRBJ2-6; D call uncertain. V gave up 1 base and J gave up 0 bases, with 7 bases separating them. This CDR3 is built from 15 residues. The V gene's germline CDR1 is GTSNPN and CDR2 SVGIG (reference sequence). CDR3 coding DNA: TGTGCCTGGAGTGGACCCAGCTCTGGGGCCAACGTCCTGACTTTA. Translation gives CAWSGPSSGANVLTL.

In this sample, this clonotype turned up a few times. J is TRBJ2-1 and V is TRBV10-3; D gene unclear. Per germline, CDR1 ENHRY and CDR2 SYGVKD. The CDR3 consists of 12 residues. V gave up 2 bases and J gave up 7 bases, with 6 bases separating them. CDR3 in amino acids: CAISEEGNEQFF. The CDR3 bases are TGTGCCATCAGTGAGGAAGGGAATGAGCAGTTCTTC.

This clonotype was seen a handful of times. V gene TRBV20-1 combines with J gene TRBJ2-1, with 9 bases lining up with TRBD2. The CDR3 is 15 residues long. The V gene's germline CDR1 is DFQATT and CDR2 SNEGSKA (reference sequence). V lost 6 bases to trimming and J lost 1 base; unmatched junction nucleotides: 7. The DNA of the CDR3 is TGCAGTGCGTCACCTCTAGCGGGGTCCTACAATGAGCAGTTCTTC. It yields the protein CSASPLAGSYNEQFF.